This is a list of T cell receptor beta chains from one sample in a study of blood T cell repertoires in COVID-19. Using immunoSEQ multiplex PCR, the repertoire was profiled, and TCRdb retains in-frame clones only, with some absent. The sample contains 150,000 to 250,000 clones, approximately 83% of which appear only once. Sequenced: PBMCs or T cells enriched from blood (not recorded which). These receptors came from a man aged 40-49 years who had recovered from COVID-19. Both conserved end residues are trimmed from each CDR3.

J gene,V gene,CDR3 protein
TRBJ2-3,TRBV6-4,ASSDSTSGGAGADTQY
TRBJ1-3,TRBV25-1,ASSESGQGSGNTIY
TRBJ1-2,TRBV25-1,ASSESNRNVGGYT
TRBJ2-3,TRBV19,ASSRGGASGDTQY
TRBJ2-1,TRBV19,ASSRGLAGVAEQF
TRBJ2-3,TRBV6-5,ASRRGTDTQY
TRBJ2-1,TRBV7-9,ASSSGFTYNEQF
TRBJ1-2,TRBV6-5,ASSYGRGRGYT
TRBJ1-2,TRBV14,ASSQQQNYGYT
TRBJ2-7,TRBV3-1/TRBV3-2,ASSQGVGLGYEQY
TRBJ1-2,TRBV5-1,ASSPYSGGPNYGYT
TRBJ2-1,TRBV7-2,ASSLSTGNNEQF
TRBJ1-2,TRBV10-3,AISERGLDYGYT
TRBJ2-7,TRBV9,ASSTGTGNHEQY
TRBJ1-2,TRBV19,ASTAGGAGTGYGYT
TRBJ1-6,TRBV29-1,SASTGTDSPLH
TRBJ1-1,TRBV5-1,ASSPTGGGAF
TRBJ1-1,TRBV14,ASSQDAGLAEAF
TRBJ1-2,TRBV3-1/TRBV3-2,ASSIRQYGYT
TRBJ1-1,TRBV28,ASSPRQGRAEAF
TRBJ2-3,TRBV24-1,ATSGDSLDTQY
TRBJ1-1,TRBV12-3/TRBV12-4,ASSLGAIAEAF
TRBJ1-4,TRBV4-3,ASSHLLASTNEKLF
TRBJ1-3,TRBV6-1,ASSDKQGPGNTIY
TRBJ2-7,TRBV19,ASSPRKESSYEQY